Detailed here is one TCR beta chain. This record comes from a study of somatic mutations in cytotoxic T cells in rheumatoid arthritis. CDR1 SGHDT and CDR2 YYEEEE come from the germline V gene. Trimming took 7 bases from V and 7 from J, leaving 18 bases between them. CDR3 length: 15 amino acids. Sequencing was performed with immunoSEQ multiplex PCR; in TCRdb, only in-frame clones are kept and a portion is missing. The profile shows roughly 9,800 clones, 80% of them singletons. The gene calls are TRBV5-6 and TRBJ1-6; the D gene is possibly TRBD1 (6 bases). The TCR sequence derives from an adult with rheumatoid arthritis. Sequencing input: CD8+ T cells sorted from blood. The CDR3 reads CASFRTGLRNSPLHF. The CDR3 DNA follows: TGTGCCAGCTTCCGTACAGGGCTCAGGAATTCACCCCTCCACTTT.